This T cell receptor beta chain was retrieved from a study of tumor-infiltrating lymphocytes in primary liver carcinoma. Study-wide background: All patients, whether men or women, fell within 30 to 69 years of age.

Researchers generated TCR beta cDNA from roughly 500 ng of total RNA, relying on a constant-region primer. Amplification in three nested multiplex PCR rounds with slightly modified ARM-PCR gave rise to TCR beta libraries. Researchers ran the first two PCR rounds for about 11 cycles each with TRBV1-TRBV30 forward primers and a C-beta reverse primer. TCRdb analysed the multiplex PCR reads with MiXCR anew, one entry per CDR3 protein. The sample has 300,000 to 350,000 distinct CDR3 sequences, approximately 64% seen once. This clonotype has a count of ten or more. What it binds is not known. The ends were cut back, 6 bases at V and 2 bases at J, with 11 bases in the middle. This CDR3 contains 13 residues. Germline V gives CDR1 MNHEY, CDR2 SVGEGT. Study findings and constraints: Less overlap was seen in tumor-adjacent and tumor-blood pairs than in tumor region pairs.

For blood RNA, unsorted whole blood served as the source, and germline DNA was extracted too. Chronic HBV infection was present, with no prior treatment. Blood samples of four milliliters were drawn preoperatively. Material for sequencing was peripheral blood. This chain joins TRBV6-2 or TRBV6-3 and TRBJ2-7; D is uncertain. The clonotype comes from a man aged 35 to 55 with primary liver carcinoma and hepatitis B virus infection. Here the CDR3 reads CASSQALTYEQYF. Written as DNA, the CDR3 is TGTGCCAGCAGCCAAGCACTTACCTACGAGCAGTACTTC.